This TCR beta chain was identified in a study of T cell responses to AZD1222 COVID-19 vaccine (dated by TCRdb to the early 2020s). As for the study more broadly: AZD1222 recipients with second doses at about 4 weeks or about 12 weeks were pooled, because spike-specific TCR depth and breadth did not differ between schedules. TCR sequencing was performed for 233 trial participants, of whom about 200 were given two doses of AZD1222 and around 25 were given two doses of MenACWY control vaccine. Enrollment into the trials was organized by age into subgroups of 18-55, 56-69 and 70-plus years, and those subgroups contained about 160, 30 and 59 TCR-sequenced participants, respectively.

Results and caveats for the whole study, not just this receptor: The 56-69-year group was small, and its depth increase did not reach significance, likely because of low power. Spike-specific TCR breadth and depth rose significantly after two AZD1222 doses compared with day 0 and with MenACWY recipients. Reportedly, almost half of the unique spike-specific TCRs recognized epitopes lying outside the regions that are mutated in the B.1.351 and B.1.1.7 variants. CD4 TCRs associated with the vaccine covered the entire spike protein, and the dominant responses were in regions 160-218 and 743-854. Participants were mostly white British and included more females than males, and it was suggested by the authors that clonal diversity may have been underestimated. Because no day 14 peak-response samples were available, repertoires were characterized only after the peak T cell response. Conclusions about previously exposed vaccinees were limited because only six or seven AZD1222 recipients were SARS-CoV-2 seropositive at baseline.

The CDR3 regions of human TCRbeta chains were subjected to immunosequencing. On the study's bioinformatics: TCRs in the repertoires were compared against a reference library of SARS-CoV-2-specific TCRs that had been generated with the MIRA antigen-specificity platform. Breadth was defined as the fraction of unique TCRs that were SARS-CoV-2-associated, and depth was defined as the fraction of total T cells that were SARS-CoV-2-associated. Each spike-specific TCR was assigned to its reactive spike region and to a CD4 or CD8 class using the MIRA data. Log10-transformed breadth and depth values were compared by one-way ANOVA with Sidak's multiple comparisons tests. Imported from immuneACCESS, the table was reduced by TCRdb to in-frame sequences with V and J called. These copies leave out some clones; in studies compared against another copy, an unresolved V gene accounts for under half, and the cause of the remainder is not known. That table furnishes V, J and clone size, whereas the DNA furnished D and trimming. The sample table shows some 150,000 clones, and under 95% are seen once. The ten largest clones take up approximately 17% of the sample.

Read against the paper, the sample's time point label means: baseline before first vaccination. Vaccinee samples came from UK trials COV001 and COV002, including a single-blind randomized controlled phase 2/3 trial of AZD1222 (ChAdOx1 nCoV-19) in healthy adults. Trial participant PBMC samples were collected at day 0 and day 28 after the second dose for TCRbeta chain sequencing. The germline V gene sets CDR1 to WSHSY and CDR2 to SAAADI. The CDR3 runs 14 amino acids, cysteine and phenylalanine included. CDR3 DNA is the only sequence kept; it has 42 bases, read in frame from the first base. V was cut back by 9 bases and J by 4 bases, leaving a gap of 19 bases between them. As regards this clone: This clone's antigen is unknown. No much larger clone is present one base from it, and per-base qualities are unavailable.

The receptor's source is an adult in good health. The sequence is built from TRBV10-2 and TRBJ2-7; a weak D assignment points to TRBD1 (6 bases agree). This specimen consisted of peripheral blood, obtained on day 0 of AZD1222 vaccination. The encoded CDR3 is CASKRGLESYEQYF. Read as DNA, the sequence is TGCGCCAGTAAAAGGGGGTTGGAGAGTTACGAGCAGTACTTC.